This TCR beta chain was found in a study of cytomegalovirus exposure and HLA in healthy donors. The PCR used 60 Vbeta and 13 Jbeta primers. The method was immunoSEQ multiplex PCR; TCRdb's version includes in-frame clones alone and lacks a portion of them. Of about 270,000 clones listed, 80% to 90% are singletons. With 1 base clipped from V and 1 base from J, the junction kept 1 base outside the gene matches. Germline V lookup: CDR1 SGDLS, CDR2 YYNGEE. The CDR3 is 15 residues long. The V call is TRBV9, the J call TRBJ1-3; 8 bases are shared with TRBD1. The material sequenced was PBMCs. The clonotype originates from a man in his forties in good health and CMV-seropositive. DNA for the CDR3: TGTGCCAGCAGCGTACAGGGGGCATCTGGAAACACCATATATTTT. Residues: CASSVQGASGNTIYF.